Below, 18 T cell receptor beta chains from the same sample are listed, as sequenced in a study of T-cell memory formation after mild COVID-19 (dated by TCRdb to the early 2020s). Receptor libraries were prepared by 5' RACE. The run used an Illumina NovaSeq 6000. TCRdb reworked the public reads: Q25 trimming with fastp, MiXCR clone assembly, productive beta chains retained. Every CDR3 protein is listed once, alongside the most common genes and DNA of its rows. For this sample the table gives 450,000 to 700,000 distinct CDR3 sequences, of which over 15% were detected only once. The ten largest clones capture 12% of the sample. Sequencing input: PBMCs or a T cell subset sorted from them (not recorded which). The receptor set was obtained from an adult woman who had mild COVID-19 (a few samples of this study predate the infection). The sample titles of this study are shuffled in the database, so cell type and time point are left out; the donor was told from shared clones.

V gene TRBV15 combines with J gene TRBJ2-3; D ambiguous. V lost 1 base to trimming and J lost 3 bases, with 8 bases between them. CDR1 is LNHNV and CDR2 is YYDKDF in the germline V gene (reference sequence). The CDR3 spans 14 residues. CDR3 sequence: CATSRVQRTDTQYF. CDR3 DNA sequence: TGTGCCACCAGCAGAGTGCAGCGTACAGATACGCAGTATTTT.

This clonotype was picked up many times. The chain recombines TRBV5-1 with TRBJ2-3; 7 nucleotides line up with TRBD2. The CDR3 consists of 14 residues. Germline lookup yields CDR1 SGHRS and CDR2 YFSETQ. The V segment lost 4 bases and the J segment 1 base; nucleotides outside the gene matches: 3. The CDR3 reads CASSPAGRTDTQYF. DNA for the CDR3: TGCGCCAGCAGCCCAGCGGGGCGCACAGATACGCAGTATTTT.

This clonotype was recorded a few times. V is TRBV6-6 and J is TRBJ1-3, with D perhaps TRBD1 (5 bases). Germline V gene data show CDR1 as MNHNY and CDR2 as SVGAGI (reference sequence). The CDR3 is 15 amino acids. The germline V and J ends were trimmed by 5 bases and 0 bases, with 11 bases remaining between them. The chain's CDR3 is CASSTFQGSGNTIYF. Here the CDR3 DNA reads TGTGCCAGCAGTACGTTTCAGGGCTCTGGAAACACCATATATTTT.

This clonotype was counted only a few times. The chain links TRBV18 to TRBJ2-5; D is unresolved. CDR1 is KGHSH and CDR2 is LQKENI in the germline V gene. V lost 10 bases, J lost 5 bases, and 23 bases lay in between. The CDR3 runs 15 residues. CDR3 in amino acids: CATLPDLPISETQYF. The CDR3 region has the DNA TGTGCCACCCTCCCTGACTTGCCAATCTCGGAGACCCAGTACTTC.

This clonotype was seen more than once but under ten times. V usage is TRBV11-2 and J usage is TRBJ2-7; 7 nucleotides match TRBD1. Germline V lookup: CDR1 SGHAT, CDR2 FQNNGV. The trim removed 5 bases at V and 8 bases at J, leaving 6 bases unmatched. CDR3 size: 12 residues. This CDR3 reads CASSLDRVQQYF. DNA for the CDR3: TGTGCCAGCAGCCTCGACAGGGTGCAGCAGTACTTC. Together with reference TRBV11-2 and TRBJ2-7, the CDR3 gives the full variable domain: EAGVAQSPRYKIIEKRQSVAFWCNPISGHATLYWYQQILGQGPKLLIQFQNNGVVDDSQLPKDRFSAERLKGVDSTLKIQPAKLEDSAVYLCASSLDRVQQYFGPGTRLTVT.

The chain is built from TRBV7-9 and TRBJ2-7; the D gene is possibly TRBD2 (5 bases). The V end lost 5 bases, the J end lost 2 bases, and 13 bases lay between the germline ends. CDR3 length equals 14 residues. The germline gives CDR1 SEHNR, CDR2 FQNEAQ (reference sequence). The CDR3 coding sequence is TGTGCCAGCAGCGACCGTATCGGGACCTACGAGCAGTACTTC. This gives the protein CASSDRIGTYEQYF.

V and J are TRBV20-1 and TRBJ2-7; D remains ambiguous. This CDR3 is 11 amino acids long. V was shortened by 4 bases and J by 3 bases, with 7 bases between the two germline ends. Germline assignment: CDR1 DFQATT and CDR2 SNEGSKA (reference sequence). This CDR3 reads CSAITSYEQYF. CDR3 in DNA: TGCAGTGCTATTACAAGCTACGAGCAGTACTTC.

This clonotype was counted a few times. CDR3: CASSIGGRVYEQYF. The CDR3 bases are TGTGCCAGTAGTATCGGCGGGAGGGTCTACGAGCAGTACTTC. This rearrangement joins TRBV19 to TRBJ2-7; 9 nucleotides match TRBD2. Looked up from germline, CDR1 is LNHDA and CDR2 is SQIVND (reference sequence). The CDR3 is made up of 14 amino acids. Losses at the gene ends were 3 bases for V and 3 bases for J; bases not matched to a gene: 3.

This chain connects TRBV12-3 or TRBV12-4 to TRBJ2-7; 8 bases agree with TRBD2. The J segment lost 0 bases and the V segment lost 6 bases, leaving 4 bases of the junction unmatched. The CDR3 spans 14 residues. This chain's CDR3 is CASRRSGISYEQYF. Here the CDR3 DNA reads TGTGCCAGCAGACGTAGCGGGATCTCCTACGAGCAGTACTTC.

This clonotype was observed a handful of times. The genes are TRBV7-3 and TRBJ2-1; TRBD2 agrees at 9 bases. The trim removed 4 bases at V and 3 bases at J, leaving 13 bases unmatched. Germline loops: CDR1 SGHTA, CDR2 FQGTGA. The CDR3 extends over 18 amino acids. The CDR3 DNA is TGTGCCAGCAGCTCAGACGACGTGGTAGCGGGAGTCTACAATGAGCAGTTCTTC. Its translation: CASSSDDVVAGVYNEQFF.

This rearrangement joins TRBV27 to TRBJ2-1; D may match TRBD1 or TRBD2 (6 bases each). Germline V lookup: CDR1 MNHEY, CDR2 SMNVEV (reference sequence). Between the trimmed V and J ends, which lost 6 bases and 0 bases, there was a span of 15 bases. This CDR3 is 16 amino acids long. DNA for the CDR3: TGTGCCAGCAGGTGGGGGGCTTCCAGCTCCTACAATGAGCAGTTCTTC. Its protein product is CASRWGASSSYNEQFF.

This clonotype came up a few times. This chain joins TRBV6-5 and TRBJ2-7; possibly TRBD1 for D (6 bases). Looked up from germline, CDR1 is MNHEY and CDR2 is SVGAGI. The germline V and J ends were trimmed by 0 bases and 3 bases, with 12 bases remaining between them. The CDR3 extends over 15 amino acids. Here the CDR3 reads CASSYSQTGRYEQYF. The CDR3 coding sequence is TGTGCCAGCAGTTACTCCCAGACAGGCCGCTACGAGCAGTACTTC.

This clonotype was counted between two and nine times. The gene calls are TRBV4-1 and TRBJ2-7, with D maybe TRBD1 (6 bases). The CDR3 is 14 residues long. V lost 1 base and J lost 2, with 9 bases in between. Germline CDR1 MGHRA, CDR2 YSYEKL. In DNA form, the CDR3 reads TGCGCCAGCAGCCAAGGACAGGCGACCTACGAGCAGTACTTC. Translating it yields CASSQGQATYEQYF.

V and J are TRBV9 and TRBJ2-7; D is possibly TRBD2 (7 bases). Germline assignment: CDR1 SGDLS and CDR2 YYNGEE. The V end was cut by 2 bases, the J end by 0 bases, with 18 bases between. The length of the CDR3 is 17 residues. Written as DNA, the CDR3 is TGTGCCAGCAGCGTTGGCGGGGGCCCTCCTTACTCCTACGAGCAGTACTTC. This gives the protein CASSVGGGPPYSYEQYF.

This clonotype was seen a handful of times. V gene TRBV5-1 combines with J gene TRBJ1-1; 7 bases are shared with TRBD1. V shed 0 bases and J 1 base; nucleotides not matched to a gene: 3. Germline CDR1 and CDR2: SGHRS and YFSETQ. The length of the CDR3 is 15 residues. For the CDR3, the DNA is TGCGCCAGCAGCTTGGCGGGACAGAGGAACACTGAAGCTTTCTTT. Encoded protein: CASSLAGQRNTEAFF.

The gene calls are TRBV29-1 and TRBJ1-2; D not certain. The CDR3 covers 13 residues. Germline CDR1 SQVTM, CDR2 ANQGSEA. V was cut by 2 bases and J by 8 bases, with 15 bases left in between. This CDR3 is CSVERWMKGGYTF. Written as DNA, the CDR3 is TGCAGCGTTGAAAGGTGGATGAAGGGCGGCTACACCTTC.

This chain connects TRBV11-2 to TRBJ2-3; 8 bases fit TRBD1. V lost 5 bases and J lost 1; bases outside the gene matches: 8. This CDR3 has 16 residues. Germline CDR1 and CDR2: SGHAT and FQNNGV. CDR3 DNA: TGTGCCAGCAGCACCAGGACAGGGTGGGGCACAGATACGCAGTATTTT. Protein: CASSTRTGWGTDTQYF.

This clonotype was counted a few times. This chain joins TRBV2 and TRBJ2-3; a weak D match, TRBD2 (6 bases). CDR1 is SNHLY, CDR2 FYNNEI, per germline. CDR3 length: 12 residues. Trimming shortened V by 9 bases and J by 4 bases, and 11 bases separated the two germline ends. The CDR3 region has the DNA TGTGCCAGTGGAGGGCGGGCAGATACGCAGTATTTT. Its protein is CASGGRADTQYF.